This T cell receptor (beta chain) was retrieved from a study of identical twins' blood T cells. At the level of the study: About 50 million reads came from 12 libraries, six alpha, six beta. General study results and limits: Out-of-frame TCRbeta clonotypes reportedly had markedly more similar V usage in twins than unrelated donors. Shared environment remains a possible cause of twin similarity.

TCRdb reprocessed the 5' RACE reads via MiXCR and lists one record per CDR3 protein. The top ten clones hold 5.5% to 7% of a sample with hundreds of thousands of distinct CDR3 sequences, roughly 28% of them seen once. Three pairs of healthy female monozygous twins were the donors. The sample holds many counts of this clonotype. No antigen is known for it. The CDR3 has 14 amino acids. Germline V gene data show CDR1 as DFQATT and CDR2 as SNEGSKA (reference sequence). V dropped 5 bases and J dropped 1 base, with 14 bases sitting between them. Sample: PBMCs. The chain links TRBV20-1 to TRBJ1-1; D remains ambiguous. The TCR comes from a woman between 18 and 55 years old in good health. The CDR3 DNA reads as TGCAGTGCTCTTTGGGTCGGCCCGAACACTGAAGCTTTCTTT. Protein product: CSALWVGPNTEAFF.